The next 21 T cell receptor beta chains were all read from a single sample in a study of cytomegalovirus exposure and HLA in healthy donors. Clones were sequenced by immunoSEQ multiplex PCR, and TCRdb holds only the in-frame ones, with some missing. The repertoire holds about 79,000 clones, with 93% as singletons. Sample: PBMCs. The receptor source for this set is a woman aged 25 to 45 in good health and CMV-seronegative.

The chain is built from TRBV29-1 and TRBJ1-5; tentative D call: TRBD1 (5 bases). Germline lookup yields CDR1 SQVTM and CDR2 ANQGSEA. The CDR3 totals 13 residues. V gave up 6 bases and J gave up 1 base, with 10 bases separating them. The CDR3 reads CSVQAGSNQPQHF. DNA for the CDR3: TGCAGCGTACAGGCGGGGAGCAATCAGCCCCAGCATTTT.

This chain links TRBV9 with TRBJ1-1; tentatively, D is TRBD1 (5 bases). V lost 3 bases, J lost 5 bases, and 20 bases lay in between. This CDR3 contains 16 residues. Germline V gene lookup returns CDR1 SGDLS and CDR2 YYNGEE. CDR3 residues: CASSAGQGVERTEAFF. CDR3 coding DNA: TGTGCCAGCAGCGCGGGTCAAGGGGTGGAGAGGACTGAAGCTTTCTTT.

The DNA for the CDR3 is TGTGCCAGCAGCCTTCTTTCGGGGGTTGACACTGAAGCTTTCTTT. Translated: CASSLLSGVDTEAFF. This chain links TRBV5-6 with TRBJ1-1, with D perhaps TRBD1 (5 bases). With 4 bases removed from V and 3 bases from J, the gap between germline ends came to 16 bases. The CDR3 is made up of 15 amino acids. CDR1 SGHDT and CDR2 YYEEEE come from the germline V gene.

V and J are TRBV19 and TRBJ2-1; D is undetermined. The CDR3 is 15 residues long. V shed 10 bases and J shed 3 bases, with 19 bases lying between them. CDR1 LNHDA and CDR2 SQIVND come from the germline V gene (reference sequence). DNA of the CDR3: TGTGCCACTGCCCCCTCTAACGTAGACTACAATGAGCAGTTCTTC. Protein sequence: CATAPSNVDYNEQFF.

CDR3 coding DNA: TGTGCCAGCAGCCTCGGCGGCGGGAGCGATGGCTACACCTTC. It codes for CASSLGGGSDGYTF. J is TRBJ1-2 and V is TRBV7-6; D gene uncertain. V lost 5 bases, J lost 6 bases, and 16 bases lay in between. Looked up from germline, CDR1 is SGHVS and CDR2 is FNYEAQ. The CDR3 loop spans 14 amino acids.

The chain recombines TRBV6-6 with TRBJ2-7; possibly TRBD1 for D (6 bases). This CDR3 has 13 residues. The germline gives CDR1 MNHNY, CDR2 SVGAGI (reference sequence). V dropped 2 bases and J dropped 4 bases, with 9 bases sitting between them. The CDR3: CASSYGTLYEQYF. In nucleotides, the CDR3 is TGTGCCAGCAGTTACGGGACACTTTACGAGCAGTACTTC.

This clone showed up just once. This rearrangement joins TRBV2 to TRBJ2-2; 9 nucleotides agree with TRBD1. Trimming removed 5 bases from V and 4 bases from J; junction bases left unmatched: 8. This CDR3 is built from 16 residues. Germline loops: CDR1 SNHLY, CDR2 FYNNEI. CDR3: CASSRGQGMGTGELFF. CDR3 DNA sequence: TGTGCCAGCAGTAGGGGACAGGGTATGGGCACCGGGGAGCTGTTTTTT.

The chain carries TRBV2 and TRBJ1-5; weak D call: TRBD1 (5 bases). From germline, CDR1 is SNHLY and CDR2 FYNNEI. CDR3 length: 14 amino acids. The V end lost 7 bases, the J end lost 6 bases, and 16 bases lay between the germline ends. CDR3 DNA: TGTGCCAGCAATCCGTCAGGGTCGGGTCAGCCCCAGCATTTT. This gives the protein CASNPSGSGQPQHF. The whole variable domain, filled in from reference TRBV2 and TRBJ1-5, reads EPEVTQTPSHQVTQMGQEVILRCVPISNHLYFYWYRQILGQKVEFLVSFYNNEISEKSEIFDDQFSVERPDGSNFTLKIRSTKLEDSAMYFCASNPSGSGQPQHFGDGTRLSIL.

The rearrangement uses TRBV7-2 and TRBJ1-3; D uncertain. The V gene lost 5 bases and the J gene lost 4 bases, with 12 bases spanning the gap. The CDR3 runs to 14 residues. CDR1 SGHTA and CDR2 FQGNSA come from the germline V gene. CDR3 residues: CASSISNQGNTIYF. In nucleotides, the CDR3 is TGTGCCAGCAGCATATCGAACCAGGGAAACACCATATATTTT.

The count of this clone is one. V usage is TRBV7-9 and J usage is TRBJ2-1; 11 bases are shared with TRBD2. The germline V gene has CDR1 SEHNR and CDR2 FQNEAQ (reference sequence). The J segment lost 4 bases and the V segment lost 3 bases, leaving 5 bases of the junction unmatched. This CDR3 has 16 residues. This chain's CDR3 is CASSLFSGGAYNEQFF. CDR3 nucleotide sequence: TGTGCCAGCAGCTTGTTTAGCGGGGGGGCGTACAATGAGCAGTTCTTC.

CDR3 in DNA: TGTGCCAGCAGCGTAGTGGCAGGAAGTGGAAACACCATATATTTT. This translates into CASSVVAGSGNTIYF. V gene TRBV9 combines with J gene TRBJ1-3; D not resolved. Germline CDR1 SGDLS, CDR2 YYNGEE. This CDR3 region has 15 residues. V gave up 0 bases and J gave up 3 bases, with 10 bases separating them.

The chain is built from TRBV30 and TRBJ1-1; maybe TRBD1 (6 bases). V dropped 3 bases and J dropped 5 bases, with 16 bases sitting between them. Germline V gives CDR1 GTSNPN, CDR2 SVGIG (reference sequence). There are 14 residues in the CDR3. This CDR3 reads CAWSHRVGGTEAFF. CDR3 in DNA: TGTGCCTGGAGCCACAGGGTAGGAGGAACTGAAGCTTTCTTT. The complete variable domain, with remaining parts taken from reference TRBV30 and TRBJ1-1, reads SQTIHQWPATLVQPVGSPLSLECTVEGTSNPNLYWYRQAAGRGLQLLFYSVGIGQISSEVPQNLSASRPQDRQFILSSKKLLLSDSGFYLCAWSHRVGGTEAFFGQGTRLTVV.

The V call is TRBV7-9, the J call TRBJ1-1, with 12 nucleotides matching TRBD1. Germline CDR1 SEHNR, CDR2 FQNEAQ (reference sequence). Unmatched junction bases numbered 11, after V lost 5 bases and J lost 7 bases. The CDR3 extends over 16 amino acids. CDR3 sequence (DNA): TGTGCCAGCAGCCCGGGACAGGGGGCTGGTTCTTTTGAAGCTTTCTTT. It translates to CASSPGQGAGSFEAFF.

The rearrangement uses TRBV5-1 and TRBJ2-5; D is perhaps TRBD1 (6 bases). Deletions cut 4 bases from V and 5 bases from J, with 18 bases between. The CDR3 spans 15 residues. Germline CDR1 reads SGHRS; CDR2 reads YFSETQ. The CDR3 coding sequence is TGCGCCAGCAGCCTGGGGACCCACACAGGGGAGACCCAGTACTTC. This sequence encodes CASSLGTHTGETQYF.

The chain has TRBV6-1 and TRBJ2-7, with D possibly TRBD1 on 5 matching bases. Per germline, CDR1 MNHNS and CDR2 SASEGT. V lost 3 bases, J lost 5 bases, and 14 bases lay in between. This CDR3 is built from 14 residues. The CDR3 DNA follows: TGTGCCAGCAGTGAGGGGCTAATAGACCACGAGCAGTACTTC. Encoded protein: CASSEGLIDHEQYF.

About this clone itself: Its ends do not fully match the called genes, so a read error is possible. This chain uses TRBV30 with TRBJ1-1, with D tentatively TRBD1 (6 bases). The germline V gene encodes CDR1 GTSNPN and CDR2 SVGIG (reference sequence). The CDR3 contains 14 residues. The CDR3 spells CTWSVIRGGTEAFF. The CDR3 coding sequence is TGTACCTGGAGTGTAATTAGGGGGGGAACTGAAGCTTTCTTT.

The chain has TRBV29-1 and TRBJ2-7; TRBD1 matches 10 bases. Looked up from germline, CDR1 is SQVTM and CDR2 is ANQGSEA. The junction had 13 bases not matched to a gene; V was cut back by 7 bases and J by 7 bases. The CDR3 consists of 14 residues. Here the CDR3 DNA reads TGCAGCGCCACCGACAGGGGGCGCGGGAGTGAGCAGTACTTC. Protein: CSATDRGRGSEQYF.

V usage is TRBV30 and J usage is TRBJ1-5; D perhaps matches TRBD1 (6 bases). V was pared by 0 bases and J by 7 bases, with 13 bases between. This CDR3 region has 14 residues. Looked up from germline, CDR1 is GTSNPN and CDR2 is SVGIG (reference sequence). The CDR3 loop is CAWSVRGGAQPQHF. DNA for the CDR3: TGTGCCTGGAGTGTACGTGGGGGGGCACAGCCCCAGCATTTT.

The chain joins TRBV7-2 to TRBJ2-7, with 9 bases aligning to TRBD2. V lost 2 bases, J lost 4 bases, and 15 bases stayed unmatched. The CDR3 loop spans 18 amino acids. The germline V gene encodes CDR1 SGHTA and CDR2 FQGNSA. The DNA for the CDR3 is TGTGCCAGCAGCTTACCATCGGAATCTAGCGGGACCCATTACGAGCAGTACTTC. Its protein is CASSLPSESSGTHYEQYF.

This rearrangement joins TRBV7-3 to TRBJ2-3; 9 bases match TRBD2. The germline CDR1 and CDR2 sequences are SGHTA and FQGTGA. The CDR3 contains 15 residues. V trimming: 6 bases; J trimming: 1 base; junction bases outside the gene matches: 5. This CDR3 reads CASSRAGGRTDTQYF. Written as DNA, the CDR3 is TGTGCCAGCAGTCGAGCGGGAGGACGCACAGATACGCAGTATTTT.

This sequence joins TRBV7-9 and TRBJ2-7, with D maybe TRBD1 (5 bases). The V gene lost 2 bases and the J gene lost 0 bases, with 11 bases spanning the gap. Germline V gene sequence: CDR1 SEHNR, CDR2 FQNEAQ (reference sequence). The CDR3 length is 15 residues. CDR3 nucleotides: TGTGCCAGCAGCTTACAGGGATCGGGCTCCTACGAGCAGTACTTC. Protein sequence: CASSLQGSGSYEQYF.